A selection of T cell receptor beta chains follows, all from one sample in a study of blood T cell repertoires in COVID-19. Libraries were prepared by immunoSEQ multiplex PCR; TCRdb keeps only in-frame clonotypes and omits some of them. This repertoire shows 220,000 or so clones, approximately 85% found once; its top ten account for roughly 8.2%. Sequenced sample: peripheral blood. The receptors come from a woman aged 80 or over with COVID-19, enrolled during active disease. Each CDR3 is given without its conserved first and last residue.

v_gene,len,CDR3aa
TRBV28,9,ASSQPGKLF
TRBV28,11,ASRLAGRDTQY
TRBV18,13,ASSPALAGTGELF
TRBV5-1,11,ASRVRFAGELF
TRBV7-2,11,ASSLTRLETQY
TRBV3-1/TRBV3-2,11,ASSQSRSQPQH
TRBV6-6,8,ASSLETQY
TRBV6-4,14,ASSEGAGATTDTQY
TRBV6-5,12,ASGAKVPPYEQY
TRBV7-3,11,ASSPDRGRGYT
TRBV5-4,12,ASKQDSGTREQY
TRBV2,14,ASTQGLQGKNTEAF
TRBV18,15,ASSKLSTSGKSDTQY
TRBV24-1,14,ATSSSSGGSYNEQF
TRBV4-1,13,ASSRVGYIGGELF
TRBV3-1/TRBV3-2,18,ASSQDRGLAGAGNTGELF
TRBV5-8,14,ASSLGRDRVTDTQY
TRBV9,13,ASSPPNRVEAEAF
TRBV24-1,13,ATSDSGGVNYGYT
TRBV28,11,ASTGTTSYEQY
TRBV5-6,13,ASSLLGTSSYEQY
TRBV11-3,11,ASSLTSSDTQY